This TCR beta chain originates from a study of cytomegalovirus exposure and HLA in healthy donors. Donors in the study were healthy people who gave bone marrow. Both 60 Vbeta primers and 13 Jbeta primers went into the PCR. Profiled with immunoSEQ multiplex PCR; TCRdb holds only in-frame clones, not every one. Of some 120,000 clones listed, roughly 83% are singletons. Trimming shortened V by 5 bases and J by 7 bases, and 13 bases separated the two germline ends. The CDR3 has 13 amino acids. The germline V gene encodes CDR1 SGHDT and CDR2 YYEEEE. The chain carries TRBV5-6 and TRBJ1-5; tentative D call: TRBD1 (5 bases). The sample comprised PBMCs. The source is a woman aged 18-29 years in good health and CMV-seropositive. The CDR3 is CASSLGDSQPQHF. CDR3 in DNA: TGTGCCAGCAGTCTAGGGGACTCGCAGCCCCAGCATTTT.